The present T cell receptor (beta chain) was sequenced within a study of CD8 T cells in ankylosing spondylitis. This CDR3 is 10 amino acids long. Trimming shortened V by 6 bases and J by 2 bases, and 4 bases separated the two germline ends. From germline, CDR1 is DFQATT and CDR2 SNEGSKA (reference sequence). Quantitative 5'-RACE with molecular barcodes was used to make the TCR beta libraries. TCRdb re-analysed the 5' RACE reads in MiXCR, keeping a single row per CDR3 protein. The table lists 800,000 to 900,000 distinct CDR3 sequences, about 11% of them singletons. Study results and limitations: Existing reports had already noted some motif variants in reactive arthritis synovial fluid and blood. There was a TCR beta motif, made of 7 or 8 highly homologous variants, that appeared characteristic of ankylosing spondylitis blood. Disease-linked clones, CD8+, were relatively rare in peripheral blood. Reported data indicate significant enrichment of disease-linked clones within matched ankylosing spondylitis synovial fluid.

This clonotype was seen many times. Antigen specificity is unknown. The sample was blood, either unsorted or a sorted T cell fraction (not recorded which). The clonotype originates from a male donor with ankylosing spondylitis. This sequence joins TRBV20-1 and TRBJ1-2; D uncertain. This CDR3 is CSAGNYGYTF. In DNA form, the CDR3 reads TGCAGTGCGGGGAACTATGGCTACACCTTC.